This note documents a single T cell receptor (beta chain) sequence. The CDR3 spans 13 residues. Germline values: CDR1 SGDLS, CDR2 YYNGEE. The ends were cut back, 3 bases at V and 8 bases at J, with 12 bases in the middle. This sample was taken from a study of shared clonotypes between healthy human individuals. Terminally differentiated effector memory CD45RA+ cells were excluded by CCR7 positive selection of CD45RO-negative cells. Sequencing was performed with immunoSEQ multiplex PCR; in TCRdb, only in-frame clones are kept and a portion is missing. The table shows approximately 2,200,000 clones, with about 93% occurring only once.

Sequencing was performed on naive CD8+ T cells from PBMCs. This sequence joins TRBV9 and TRBJ2-1; D unclear. The receptor's source is a man aged 18 to 29 in good health. Some clones in this sample may be carry-over from other donors' samples. The CDR3 bases are TGTGCCAGCAGCGCGAGACCGTCCCATGAGCAGTTCTTC. Its translation: CASSARPSHEQFF.